A selection of T cell receptor beta chains follows, all from one sample in a study of T cell responses to AZD1222 COVID-19 vaccine. TCRdb's copy holds only in-frame clones and misses some; the assay was immunoSEQ multiplex PCR. The profile covers some 150,000 clones, with 90% appearing a single time and less than 1.6% taken by the ten largest. The material was peripheral blood, obtained 28 days after the second AZD1222 dose. These TCRs come from an adult who received the AZD1222 COVID-19 vaccine. CDR3s include the opening cysteine and the closing phenylalanine or tryptophan. A D gene is named only where the DNA matches it firmly. Size is stated for part of the rows, as once, few or many counts, or as a class when the clone is expanded.

abundance	d_gene	v_gene	len	j_gene	CDR3nt	CDR3aa
NA	TRBD1	TRBV15	16	TRBJ1-4	TGTGCCACCAGCAGAGTAGGGGGACAGATTAATGAAAAACTGTTTTTT	CATSRVGGQINEKLFF
NA	TRBD1	TRBV5-5	14	TRBJ1-2	TGTGCCAGCAGCCGGGGACAGGGGGCTGTTGGCTACACCTTC	CASSRGQGAVGYTF
NA	NA	TRBV24-1	15	TRBJ2-7	TGTGCCACCAGTGATTCGACAATCCTAGGGTCCGAGCAGTACTTC	CATSDSTILGSEQYF
NA	TRBD2	TRBV6-5	13	TRBJ2-7	TGTGCCAGTGCTCAGCGGGAAAGAGGCGAGCAGTACTTC	CASAQRERGEQYF
NA	NA	TRBV27	17	TRBJ1-5	TGTGCCAGCAGCCCACTCACAGGGTTGCAATTCTCTCAGCCCCAGCATTTT	CASSPLTGLQFSQPQHF
NA	NA	TRBV12-3/TRBV12-4	13	TRBJ1-1	TGTGCCAGCAGTCCCGACCTATTCACTGAAGCTTTCTTT	CASSPDLFTEAFF
NA	TRBD2	TRBV7-3	15	TRBJ2-3	TGTGCCAGCAGACGACTAGCGGGAGCCACAGATACGCAGTATTTT	CASRRLAGATDTQYF
NA	TRBD2	TRBV5-4	16	TRBJ2-1	TGTGCCAGCAGCCAACTAGCGTCCCTACTTTACAATGAGCAGTTCTTC	CASSQLASLLYNEQFF
NA	TRBD1	TRBV7-8	13	TRBJ2-7	TGTGCCAGCAGCCACGACAGGGCCTACGAGCAGTACTTC	CASSHDRAYEQYF
NA	NA	TRBV20-1	11	TRBJ1-2	TGCAGTGCTAGCTGGACGTATGGCTACACCTTC	CSASWTYGYTF
NA	NA	TRBV9	19	TRBJ2-2	TGTGCCAGCAGCCTAGAGGGCAGGGTCTCGTCTAGGTCGGACGGGGAGCTGTTTTTT	CASSLEGRVSSRSDGELFF
NA	NA	TRBV7-9	14	TRBJ1-4	TGTGCCAGCAGCTTAGACGAGTTTTATGAAAAACTGTTTTTT	CASSLDEFYEKLFF
NA	NA	TRBV5-5	12	TRBJ2-7	TGTGCCAGCAGCCCAAGGGGGGACGAGCAGTACTTC	CASSPRGDEQYF
NA	NA	TRBV5-1	13	TRBJ2-2	TGCGCCAGCAGCCAGAAATTTGGGCGCGAGCTGTTTTTT	CASSQKFGRELFF
NA	NA	TRBV28	18	TRBJ1-2	TGTGCCAGCAGCTCCAGGGCCTCCCTTGGACATACTAACTATGGCTACACCTTC	CASSSRASLGHTNYGYTF
few	TRBD2	TRBV7-3	14	TRBJ2-1	TGTGCCAGCAGCTTACTAGCGGGAAAAAATGAGCAGTTCTTC	CASSLLAGKNEQFF
once	TRBD2	TRBV10-3	14	TRBJ2-1	TGTGCCATCAGCACTAGCGGCCAATACAATGAGCAGTTCTTC	CAISTSGQYNEQFF
once	TRBD2	TRBV9	16	TRBJ2-1	TGTGCCAGCAGCGCGTGGACTAGCGGGCTATACAATGAGCAGTTCTTC	CASSAWTSGLYNEQFF
NA	NA	TRBV6-5	15	TRBJ1-1	TGTGCCAGCAGTTACTCGAGGGCCATCGCCACTGAAGCTTTCTTT	CASSYSRAIATEAFF
NA	NA	TRBV7-2	13	TRBJ2-1	TGTGCCAGCAGCTTAGTTATGCTAGCTGAGCAGTTCTTC	CASSLVMLAEQFF
NA	NA	TRBV18	14	TRBJ1-1	TGTGCCAGCTCACTCCGGGAACAGAACACTGAAGCTTTCTTT	CASSLREQNTEAFF
NA	TRBD1	TRBV5-1	15	TRBJ2-5	TGCGCCAGCAGCCACTGGACAGGGGCGGGTGAGACCCAGTACTTC	CASSHWTGAGETQYF
once	TRBD2	TRBV9	15	TRBJ2-1	TGTGCCAGCAGCGTAGGGACTAGCTCCTACAATGAGCAGTTCTTC	CASSVGTSSYNEQFF
NA	NA	TRBV6-5	14	TRBJ1-3	TGTGCCAGCAGTCGAAGGGGAGTGGGAAACACCATATATTTT	CASSRRGVGNTIYF
NA	NA	TRBV10-1	11	TRBJ2-4	TGCGCCAGGAAGCCGGCGAACATTCAGTACTTC	CARKPANIQYF
NA	NA	TRBV30	9	TRBJ1-6	TGTGCCGGAGATTCACCCCTCCACTTT	CAGDSPLHF
NA	NA	TRBV28	12	TRBJ2-1	TGTGCCAGCAGTTTTCGGATTAATGAGCAGTTCTTC	CASSFRINEQFF
NA	NA	TRBV6-1	18	TRBJ1-1	TGTGCCAGCAGTGATGGTCTGCGTTTTGCAGGCTCGGGCACTGAAGCTTTCTTT	CASSDGLRFAGSGTEAFF
once	NA	TRBV2	12	TRBJ2-1	TGTGCCAGTGAACAGGGAAGGGGTGAGCAGTTCTTC	CASEQGRGEQFF
NA	TRBD1	TRBV6-1	15	TRBJ1-1	TGTGCCAGCAGTGAAGCTCAGGGGGTTGTCACTGAAGCTTTCTTT	CASSEAQGVVTEAFF
NA	NA	TRBV14	16	TRBJ2-3	TGTGCCAGCAGCCACCGCCCTGGCAGGGCTGGAGATACGCAGTATTTT	CASSHRPGRAGDTQYF
NA	NA	TRBV7-8	18	TRBJ1-6	TGTGCCAGCAGCCCACGCGATGGGACTGGCACCTATAATTCACCCCTCCACTTT	CASSPRDGTGTYNSPLHF
NA	TRBD1	TRBV5-1	16	TRBJ2-3	TGCGCCAGCAGCCCGGGGACAGGAACTAGCACAGATACGCAGTATTTT	CASSPGTGTSTDTQYF
NA	TRBD1	TRBV18	15	TRBJ2-5	TGTGCCAGCTCACCACAGGGGGCGAACGCAGAGACCCAGTACTTC	CASSPQGANAETQYF
NA	NA	TRBV20-1	10	TRBJ1-4	TGCAGCGTGGGGAGAGAAAAACTGTTTTTT	CSVGREKLFF
NA	TRBD2	TRBV11-2	18	TRBJ2-1	TGTGCCAGCAGCTACTCACGGACTAGCGGGGGGGACTACAATGAGCAGTTCTTC	CASSYSRTSGGDYNEQFF
NA	NA	TRBV9	15	TRBJ1-4	TGTGCCAGCAGCGTATCTGGATCAACTAATGAAAAACTGTTTTTT	CASSVSGSTNEKLFF
NA	TRBD1	TRBV7-9	15	TRBJ1-4	TGTGCCACCCTATACCGGGACAGCGAGAATGAAAAACTGTTTTTT	CATLYRDSENEKLFF
NA	TRBD1	TRBV28	15	TRBJ2-7	TGTGCCAGCAGGACACGGGACAGGGGAACCTACGAGCAGTACTTC	CASRTRDRGTYEQYF
NA	NA	TRBV28	12	TRBJ2-1	TGTGCCAGCAGTTTATCGCGGGGTGAGCAGTTCTTC	CASSLSRGEQFF
NA	NA	TRBV5-6	15	TRBJ1-2	TGTGCCAGCAGCTTTGAAGATCTTCTTAGCTATGGCTACACCTTC	CASSFEDLLSYGYTF
NA	TRBD1	TRBV2	15	TRBJ1-5	TGTGCCAGCGTCGGGACAGGGGGAAGGGGGCAGCCCCAGCATTTT	CASVGTGGRGQPQHF
NA	TRBD2	TRBV15	12	TRBJ2-7	TGTGCCACCAGCAGAGGGGGACTAGCGGGAACTTTC	CATSRGGLAGTF
NA	NA	TRBV4-2	14	TRBJ1-6	TGTGCCAGCAGCCAAGCGGGGAAAGGATCACCCCTCCACTTT	CASSQAGKGSPLHF
NA	NA	TRBV7-2	16	TRBJ1-2	TGTGCCAGCAGCTTAAGTTCTGGGAGGGTGTTGGATGGCTACACCTTC	CASSLSSGRVLDGYTF
NA	TRBD1	TRBV5-1	13	TRBJ2-5	TGCGCCAGCTACCGGGACAGGGAAACAACCCAGTACTTC	CASYRDRETTQYF
NA	NA	TRBV19	16	TRBJ2-3	TGTGCCAGTAGTCCCCTGTCTAGCGAGAGCACAGATACGCAGTATTTT	CASSPLSSESTDTQYF
once	NA	TRBV28	15	TRBJ1-4	TGTGCCAGCAGTTTATGGGCAGAAGGAGGTGAAAAACTGTTTTTT	CASSLWAEGGEKLFF
NA	NA	TRBV7-9	11	TRBJ2-1	TGTGCCAGCACCCGCTACAATGAGCAGTTCTTC	CASTRYNEQFF
once	NA	TRBV6-5	13	TRBJ1-5	TGTGCCAGCAGTTATCTGGGGGGGTTCCCCCAGCATTTT	CASSYLGGFPQHF
NA	NA	TRBV21-1	15	TRBJ2-7	TGTGCCAGCAGCAAAGTTCGGACAGGGCCCTACGAGCAGTACTTC	CASSKVRTGPYEQYF